These T cell receptor beta chains were read from a single sample in a study of graft-versus-host responses after intestinal transplantation. TCRdb keeps only in-frame clones here, not all; method: immunoSEQ multiplex PCR. The sample consists of 13,000 to 15,000 clones, about 30% of them appearing once. The specimen was alloreactive CD4+ T cells from a mixed lymphocyte reaction culture, collected before intestinal transplant. These receptors all stem from a human patient who received an intestinal transplant. The conserved cysteine and the conserved F or W are not part of the CDR3 here. A D gene is named only where the DNA matches it firmly.

>NA|TRBJ2-3|TRBV27
ASSPRTVRTDTQY
>NA|TRBJ1-1|TRBV9
ASSAWGAPATEAF
>NA|TRBJ2-1|TRBV7-9
ASSLDAYNEQF
>TRBD1|TRBJ1-2|TRBV5-8
ASTPSGTDYGYT
>TRBD1|TRBJ2-3|TRBV28
ASSSRDRGTDTQY
>TRBD2|TRBJ2-3|TRBV7-3
ASSSRLAGGSDTQY
>TRBD2|TRBJ2-7|TRBV6-1
ASSEEWAGGAYEQY
>NA|TRBJ1-5|TRBV5-4
ASSLLGDNQPQH
>NA|TRBJ1-4|TRBV28
ASSLFLATNEKLF
>TRBD1|TRBJ2-7|TRBV18
ASSPPGGTYEQY
>NA|TRBJ2-3|TRBV6-1
ASTVRDGSTDTQY
>NA|TRBJ2-3|TRBV7-8
ASSLVWKSDTQY
>TRBD1|TRBJ1-4|TRBV30
AWGRDSNEKLF
>TRBD1|TRBJ1-5|TRBV7-2
ASSFGLGGSQPQH
>NA|TRBJ2-7|TRBV7-9
ASSQLDEQY
>TRBD1|TRBJ1-5|TRBV6-1
ASSGQGGQPQH
>NA|TRBJ1-1|TRBV28
ASRAQSSVNTEAF
>NA|TRBJ2-6|TRBV28
ASSLGGTGANVLT
>NA|TRBJ2-3|TRBV2
ASTSTDTQY
>TRBD1|TRBJ2-1|TRBV6-1
ASSVWAGGRNEQF
>NA|TRBJ1-2|TRBV29-1
SASRRKANYGYT
>TRBD1|TRBJ1-1|TRBV6-4
ASMRQGSMNTEAF
>NA|TRBJ1-1|TRBV2
ASRGTSSLNTEAF
>TRBD2|TRBJ2-1|TRBV30
AWRRQAGGYNEQF
>NA|TRBJ1-2|TRBV7-2
ASSPFLNYGYT
>TRBD2|TRBJ2-7|TRBV2
ASIVGLVIYEQY
>TRBD2|TRBJ2-3|TRBV9
ASSPRAGVTDTQY
>TRBD1|TRBJ1-2|TRBV4-3
ASSQSRGPYGYT
>TRBD2|TRBJ2-5|TRBV5-1
ASSSKREFQETQY
>NA|TRBJ2-1|TRBV6-5
ASSYRDSIYNEQF